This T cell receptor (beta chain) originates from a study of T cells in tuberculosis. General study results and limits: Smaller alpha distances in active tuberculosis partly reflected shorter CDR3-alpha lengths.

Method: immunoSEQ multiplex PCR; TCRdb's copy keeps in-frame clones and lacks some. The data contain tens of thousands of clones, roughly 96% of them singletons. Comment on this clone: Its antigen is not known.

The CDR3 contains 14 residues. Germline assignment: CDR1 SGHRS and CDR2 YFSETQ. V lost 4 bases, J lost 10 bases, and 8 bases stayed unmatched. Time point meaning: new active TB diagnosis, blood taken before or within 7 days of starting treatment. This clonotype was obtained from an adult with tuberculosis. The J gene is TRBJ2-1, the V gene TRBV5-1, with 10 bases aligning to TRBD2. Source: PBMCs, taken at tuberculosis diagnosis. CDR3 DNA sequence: TGCGCCAGCAGCCCCGGGACTAGCGATTGGGAGCAGTTCTTC. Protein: CASSPGTSDWEQFF.